Listed here are 4 T cell receptor beta chains from one sample, sequenced in a study of T-cell reconstitution after alpha-beta-depleted transplantation in children. Preparation of the TCRbeta library used unique molecular identifiers. TCRdb independently ran MiXCR on the PCR reads; one entry per CDR3 protein. Of 490,000 or so distinct CDR3 sequences listed, about 11% are singletons. The sequences come from PBMCs, collected before TCRalphabeta/CD19-depleted stem cell transplant. The receptors were sampled from a child aged 2-9 years with inherited bone marrow failure, due to receive a stem cell transplant.

The CDR3 DNA reads as TGTGCCAGCAGTTACTCGCCTAGCGGGAGTCAAAATGAGCAGTTCTTC. It translates to CASSYSPSGSQNEQFF. The genes are TRBV6-5 and TRBJ2-1; 10 bases map to TRBD2. The V gene end was trimmed by 0 bases and the J gene end by 7 bases; junction bases not matched to a gene: 6. This CDR3 comprises 16 residues. Germline-derived CDR1 and CDR2 are MNHEY and SVGAGI.

There are a few counts of this clonotype. In nucleotides, the CDR3 is TGCAGTGCAGTCCGGGACTCCTACAATGAGCAGTTCTTC. Protein product: CSAVRDSYNEQFF. The V call is TRBV20-1, the J call TRBJ2-1; weak D call: TRBD2 (5 bases). Germline V lookup: CDR1 DFQATT, CDR2 SNEGSKA (reference sequence). This CDR3 spans 13 amino acids. V was clipped by 6 bases and J by 0 bases, with 9 bases between them.

This clonotype was picked up a small number of times. The chain carries TRBV20-1 and TRBJ2-7, with a tentative D call TRBD1 (8 bases). The CDR3 runs to 16 residues. CDR1 is DFQATT and CDR2 is SNEGSKA in the germline V gene (reference sequence). The V gene lost 0 bases and the J gene lost 0 bases, with 15 bases spanning the gap. The CDR3 sequence: CSARDVTGGVSYEQYF. The CDR3 DNA follows: TGCAGTGCTAGAGATGTTACAGGGGGGGTCTCCTACGAGCAGTACTTC.

This clonotype came up many times. The chain couples TRBV20-1 to TRBJ2-2; 11 bases align to TRBD2. CDR1 is DFQATT, CDR2 SNEGSKA, per germline (reference sequence). This CDR3 spans 15 amino acids. V was clipped by 5 bases and J by 6 bases; unmatched bases: 8. The CDR3 DNA is TGCAGTGCTTCCGGGACTAGCGGACGGGCCGGGGAGCTGTTTTTT. Translating it yields CSASGTSGRAGELFF.